Below, one T cell receptor (beta chain) is given with its context. Antigen specificity is unknown. These data originate in a study of blood T cells in healthy people across ages. Broader study findings: Unsorted PBMC input precluded a conclusive naive versus antigen-experienced comparison.

CDR3 length equals 14 residues. The germline gives CDR1 ENHRY, CDR2 SYGVKD. Trimming left V 7 bases short and J 6 bases short, with 18 bases between. It was with a sample-barcoded 5' primer and a J-beta primer mix that a second PCR of about 6 to 11 cycles was run. CDR3-containing paired-end reads numbered at least 2.5 million in each sample. From the 5' RACE reads, TCRdb called clonotypes with MiXCR, one entry per CDR3 protein. The sample shows about 1.4 million distinct CDR3 sequences, roughly 64% of them seen only once. Per sample, a minimum of 6.5 million PBMCs were isolated. This sequence was found in a man younger than 35 in good health. V gene TRBV10-3 combines with J gene TRBJ1-2, with D maybe TRBD1 (5 bases). Sequencing was done on a sample of blood. CDR3 region: CAITRERSGDGYTF. The CDR3 DNA sequence: TGTGCCATCACCAGGGAACGCTCGGGGGATGGCTACACCTTC.